This section outlines one TCR beta chain sequence together with its context. Its antigen is unidentified. Treatment indicated: oral pan-JAK inhibitor, 5-10 mg twice daily. Both peripheral blood and punch biopsies of lesional scalp skin were obtained from patients who had alopecia areata. The data were taken from a study of CD8+ T cells in alopecia areata. Study-wide points: Tofacitinib significantly decreased scalp clonality and expanded CD8+ clones among top 100. Alopecia totalis/universalis scalp especially showed more expanded CD8+ clones than normal scalp.

Extracted RNA was reverse transcribed, and the resulting cDNA served as sequencing template. The assay was immunoSEQ multiplex PCR, and TCRdb's table has in-frame clones only and misses some. Of more than 100,000 clones in the sample, just over 85% were seen once. The clonotype originates from a human donor with alopecia areata. Here the sequenced sample was CD8+ T cells sorted from blood, taken between weeks 30 and 35, from a patient treated with tofacitinib.

Here the CDR3 DNA reads TGTGCCAGCAGTGAAGCGCTTCCGAGCTCCTACAATGAGCAGTTCTTC. It translates to CASSEALPSSYNEQFF. The chain uses TRBV2 and TRBJ2-1; D is ambiguous. CDR1 and CDR2 from the germline V gene are SNHLY and FYNNEI. The CDR3 consists of 16 residues. V was clipped by 0 bases and J by 0 bases, with 9 bases between them.